Listed here are 16 T cell receptor beta chains from one sample, sequenced in a study of T cell repertoires in ileal Crohn's disease (dated by TCRdb to about 2019). Receptor amplification or capture employed the immunoSEQ multiplex PCR assay. Not all clones reach the TCRdb copy of this immuneACCESS table, which keeps in-frame sequences only. Checked studies attribute under half of the gap to unresolved V genes and leave the rest unexplained. This sample is represented by 6,000 to 7,500 clones; 75% to 85% of them were singletons. The ten largest account for around 5% of the sample. The sample taken for sequencing was ileal tissue. These receptors all come from an adult with Crohn's disease.

V usage is TRBV7-8 and J usage is TRBJ1-5, with TRBD1 as a possible D gene (6 bases). The germline gives CDR1 SGHVS, CDR2 FQNEAQ. Trimming cost V 0 bases and J 6 bases, with 6 bases left between them. The CDR3 is made up of 13 amino acids. CDR3 loop: CASSLAGAQPQHF. CDR3 sequence (DNA): TGTGCCAGCAGCTTAGCGGGGGCTCAGCCCCAGCATTTT.

The chain employs TRBV13 and TRBJ2-1; TRBD2 matches 9 bases. Trimming took 1 base from V and 4 from J; bases not matched to a gene: 8. The CDR3 extends over 17 amino acids. Looked up from germline, CDR1 is PRHDT and CDR2 is FYEKMQ (reference sequence). Here the CDR3 DNA reads TGTGCCAGCAGCTTAGACGCTAGCGGGACCCCATACAATGAGCAGTTCTTC. The encoded protein is CASSLDASGTPYNEQFF.

The chain couples TRBV2 to TRBJ2-6; TRBD2 matches 10 bases. Trimming took 6 bases from V and 4 from J; bases not matched to a gene: 9. Germline-derived CDR1 and CDR2 are SNHLY and FYNNEI. The CDR3 is 17 amino acids. The CDR3 region is CASRSAGGPSGANVLTF. In DNA, the CDR3 is TGTGCCAGCAGATCAGCGGGAGGGCCGTCAGGGGCCAACGTCCTGACTTTC. Complete variable domain (other parts from reference TRBV2 and TRBJ2-6): EPEVTQTPSHQVTQMGQEVILRCVPISNHLYFYWYRQILGQKVEFLVSFYNNEISEKSEIFDDQFSVERPDGSNFTLKIRSTKLEDSAMYFCASRSAGGPSGANVLTFGAGSRLTVL.

The chain combines TRBV7-3 with TRBJ2-1, with 10 bases that match TRBD2. CDR3 size: 16 residues. Germline V gives CDR1 SGHTA, CDR2 FQGTGA. The trim removed 5 bases at V and 9 bases at J, leaving 13 bases unmatched. The CDR3 region is CASSPRASGRAGEQFF. CDR3 in DNA: TGTGCCAGCAGCCCCCGAGCGAGCGGGAGGGCCGGTGAGCAGTTCTTC.

J is TRBJ2-7 and V is TRBV25-1, with 8 bases aligning to TRBD1. This CDR3 has 15 residues. The V and J ends lost 3 bases and 2 bases, in that order; junction bases with no gene match: 6. Germline loops: CDR1 MGHDK, CDR2 SYGVNS. In DNA, the CDR3 is TGTGCCAGCAGTGAGGCCCCGGGACAGGCCTACGAGCAGTACTTC. Amino acids: CASSEAPGQAYEQYF.

The rearrangement uses TRBV7-6 and TRBJ2-7; 10 nucleotides line up with TRBD2. With 1 base clipped from V and 8 bases from J, the junction kept 8 bases outside the gene matches. This CDR3 region has 15 residues. The germline V gene has CDR1 SGHVS and CDR2 FNYEAQ. CDR3 loop: CASSLGVAGGSQQYF. The DNA of the CDR3 is TGTGCCAGCAGCTTAGGCGTAGCGGGAGGATCACAGCAGTACTTC. The entire variable domain, with the rest obtained from reference TRBV7-6 and TRBJ2-7, is as follows: GAGVSQSPRYKVTKRGQDVALRCDPISGHVSLYWYRQALGQGPEFLTYFNYEAQQDKSGLPNDRFSAERPEGSISTLTIQRTEQRDSAMYRCASSLGVAGGSQQYFGPGTRLTVT.

The rearrangement joins TRBV20-1 to TRBJ2-7; D uncertain. This CDR3 has 11 amino acids. Trimming pared 1 base from V and 7 bases from J, leaving 8 bases between. Germline lookup yields CDR1 DFQATT and CDR2 SNEGSKA (reference sequence). The DNA for the CDR3 is TGCAGTGCTAGAGGGGCCCGTGAGCAGTACTTC. Protein: CSARGAREQYF.

This sequence joins TRBV10-3 and TRBJ2-1; 10 bases are a match to TRBD2. The CDR3 has 15 residues. V shed 2 bases and J 5 bases; nucleotides not matched to a gene: 3. Germline V gene lookup returns CDR1 ENHRY and CDR2 SYGVKD. In DNA form, the CDR3 reads TGTGCCATCAGTGAGGGCCTAGCGGGAGACAATGAGCAGTTCTTC. Protein product: CAISEGLAGDNEQFF.

The rearrangement links TRBV11-3 to TRBJ2-1; maybe TRBD1 (6 bases). CDR1 SGHNT and CDR2 YENEEA come from the germline V gene. The CDR3 is 15 residues long. V lost 1 base and J lost 6, with 13 bases in between. CDR3 nucleotides: TGTGCCAGCAGCTTAGCTGGGACACCGATCAATGAGCAGTTCTTC. Its protein is CASSLAGTPINEQFF.

This chain links TRBV5-1 with TRBJ2-1; D possibly corresponds to TRBD1 (5 bases). The CDR3 runs 13 residues. Trimming pared 5 bases from V and 8 bases from J, leaving 14 bases between. In germline, CDR1 is SGHRS, CDR2 YFSETQ. The CDR3 coding sequence is TGCGCCAGCAGAGAAGGGGCCGAGTATGAGCAGTTCTTC. Its translation is CASREGAEYEQFF.

CDR3 bases: TGTGCCACGCTAAACAGGGGCGGGTATCACACTGAAGCTTTCTTT. Protein sequence: CATLNRGGYHTEAFF. The chain combines TRBV6-1 with TRBJ1-1, with 7 positions matching TRBD1. Germline V lookup: CDR1 MNHNS, CDR2 SASEGT. V lost 10 bases to trimming and J lost 3 bases; unmatched junction nucleotides: 14. The CDR3 has 15 residues.

This chain links TRBV5-5 with TRBJ2-7, with TRBD2 matching 13 bases. V gave up 4 bases and J gave up 7 bases; unmatched junction bases: 17. The germline gives CDR1 SGHKS, CDR2 YYEKEE (reference sequence). CDR3 size: 18 residues. The CDR3 coding sequence is TGTGCCAGCAGCAAATTGGGGACTAGCGGGATTCCTACGAGGGAGCAGTACTTC. The encoded protein is CASSKLGTSGIPTREQYF.

The CDR3 protein is CASSSGSTHGYTF. The CDR3 DNA sequence: TGTGCCAGCAGTTCGGGATCGACCCATGGCTACACCTTC. The chain employs TRBV6-6 and TRBJ1-2; D ambiguous. The CDR3 covers 13 residues. The germline CDR1 and CDR2 sequences are MNHNY and SVGAGI (reference sequence). Trimming shortened V by 4 bases and J by 6 bases, and 12 bases separated the two germline ends.

This chain uses TRBV19 with TRBJ2-7, with 8 bases lining up with TRBD1. Losses at the gene ends were 1 base for V and 2 bases for J; bases not matched to a gene: 10. CDR1 and CDR2 from the germline V gene are LNHDA and SQIVND (reference sequence). CDR3 length: 17 amino acids. The CDR3 DNA follows: TGTGCCAGTAGTATAGGACAACGGTACAGGGGGACCTACGAGCAGTACTTC. Residues: CASSIGQRYRGTYEQYF.

V is TRBV21-1 and J is TRBJ2-7; the table's D call TRBD1 went unverified against the DNA. TRBV21-1 is a pseudogene. CDR3 length: 15 amino acids. CDR3 amino acids: CASTKTQGYFYEQYF. Written as DNA, the CDR3 is TGTGCCAGCACCAAAACCCAGGGCTACTTCTACGAGCAGTACTTC.

V usage is TRBV6-6 and J usage is TRBJ2-1, with D possibly matching TRBD1 (6 bases). The CDR3 is made up of 15 amino acids. V was shortened by 6 bases and J by 12 bases, with 24 bases between the two germline ends. Germline CDR1 MNHNY, CDR2 SVGAGI (reference sequence). DNA of the CDR3: TGTGCCAGCAGCTTACCCCCGGGACAAAAACTGGGGCAGTTCTTC. Translating it yields CASSLPPGQKLGQFF.